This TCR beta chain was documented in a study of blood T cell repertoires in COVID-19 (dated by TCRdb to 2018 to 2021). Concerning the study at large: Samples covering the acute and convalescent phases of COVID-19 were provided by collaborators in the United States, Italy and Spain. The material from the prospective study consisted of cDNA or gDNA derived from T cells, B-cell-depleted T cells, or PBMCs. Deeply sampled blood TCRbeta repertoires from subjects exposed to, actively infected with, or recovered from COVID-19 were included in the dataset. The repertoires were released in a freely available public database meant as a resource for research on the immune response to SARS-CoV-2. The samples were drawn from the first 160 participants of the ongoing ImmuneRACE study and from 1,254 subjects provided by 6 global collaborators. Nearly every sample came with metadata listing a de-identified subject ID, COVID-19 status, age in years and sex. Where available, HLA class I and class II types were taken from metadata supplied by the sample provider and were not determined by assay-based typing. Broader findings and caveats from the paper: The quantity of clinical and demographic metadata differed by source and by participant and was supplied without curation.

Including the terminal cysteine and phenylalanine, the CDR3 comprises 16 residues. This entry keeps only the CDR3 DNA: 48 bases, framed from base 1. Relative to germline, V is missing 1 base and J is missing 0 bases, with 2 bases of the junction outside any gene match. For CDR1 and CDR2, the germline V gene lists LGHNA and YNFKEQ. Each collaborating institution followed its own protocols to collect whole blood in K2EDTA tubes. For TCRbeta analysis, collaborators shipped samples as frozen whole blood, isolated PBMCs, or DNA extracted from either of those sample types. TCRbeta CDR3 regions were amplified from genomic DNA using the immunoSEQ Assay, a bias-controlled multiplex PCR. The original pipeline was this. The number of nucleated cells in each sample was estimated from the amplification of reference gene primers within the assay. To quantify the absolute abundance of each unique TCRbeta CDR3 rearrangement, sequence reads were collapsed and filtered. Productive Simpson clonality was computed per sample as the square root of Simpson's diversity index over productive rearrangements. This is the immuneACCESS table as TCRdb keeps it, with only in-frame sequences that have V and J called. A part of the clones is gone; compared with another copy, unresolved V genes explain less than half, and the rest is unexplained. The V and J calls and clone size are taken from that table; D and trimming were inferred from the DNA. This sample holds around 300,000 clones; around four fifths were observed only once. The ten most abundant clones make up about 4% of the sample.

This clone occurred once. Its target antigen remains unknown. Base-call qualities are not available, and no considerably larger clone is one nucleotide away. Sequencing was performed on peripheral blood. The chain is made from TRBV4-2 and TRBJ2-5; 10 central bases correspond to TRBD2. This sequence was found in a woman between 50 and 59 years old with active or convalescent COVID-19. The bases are TGTGCCAGCAGCCAAGCTAGCGGGAGAAACCAAGAGACCCAGTACTTC. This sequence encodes CASSQASGRNQETQYF.